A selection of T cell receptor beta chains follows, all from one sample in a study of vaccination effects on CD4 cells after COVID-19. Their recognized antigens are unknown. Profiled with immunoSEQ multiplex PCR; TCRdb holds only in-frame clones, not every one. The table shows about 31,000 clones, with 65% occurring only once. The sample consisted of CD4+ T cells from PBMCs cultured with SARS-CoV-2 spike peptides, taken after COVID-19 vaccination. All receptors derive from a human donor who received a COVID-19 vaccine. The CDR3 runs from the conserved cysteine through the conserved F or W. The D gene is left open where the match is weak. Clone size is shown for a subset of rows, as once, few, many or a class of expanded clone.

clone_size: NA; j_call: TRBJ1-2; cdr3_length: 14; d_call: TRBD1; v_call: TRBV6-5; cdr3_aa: CASSYSRTGYGYTF; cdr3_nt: TGTGCCAGCAGTTACTCTCGGACAGGATATGGCTACACCTTC
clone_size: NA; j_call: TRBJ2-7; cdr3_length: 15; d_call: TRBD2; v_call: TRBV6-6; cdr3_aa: CASSYGTSGGGEQYF; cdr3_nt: TGTGCCAGCAGCTACGGGACTAGCGGGGGGGGCGAGCAGTACTTC
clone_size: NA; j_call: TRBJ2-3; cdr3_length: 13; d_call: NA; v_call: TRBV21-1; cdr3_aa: CASSKAPPDTQYF; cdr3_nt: TGTGCCAGCAGCAAGGCCCCGCCAGATACGCAGTATTTT
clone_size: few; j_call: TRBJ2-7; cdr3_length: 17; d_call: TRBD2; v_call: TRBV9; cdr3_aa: CASSVTELLAGPGEQYF; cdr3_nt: TGTGCCAGCAGCGTAACAGAGCTTTTAGCGGGACCTGGCGAGCAGTACTTC
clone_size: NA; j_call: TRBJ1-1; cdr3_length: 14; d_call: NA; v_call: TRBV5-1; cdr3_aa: CASGFWGALAEAFF; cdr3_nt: TGCGCCAGCGGTTTTTGGGGGGCGCTAGCTGAAGCTTTCTTT
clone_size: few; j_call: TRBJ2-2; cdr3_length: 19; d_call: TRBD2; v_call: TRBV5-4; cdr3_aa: CASSKPGLAGGRGTGELFF; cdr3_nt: TGTGCCAGCAGCAAACCGGGACTAGCGGGGGGGCGCGGCACCGGGGAGCTGTTTTTT
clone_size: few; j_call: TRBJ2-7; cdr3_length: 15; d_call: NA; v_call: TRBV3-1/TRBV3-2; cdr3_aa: CASSQGRAQAWEQYF; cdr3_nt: TGTGCCAGCAGCCAAGGGAGGGCCCAAGCTTGGGAGCAGTACTTC
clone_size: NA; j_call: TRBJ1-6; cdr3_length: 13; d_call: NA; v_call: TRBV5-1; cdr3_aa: CASSLAGRSPLHF; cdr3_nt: TGCGCCAGCAGCTTGGCAGGGAGATCACCCCTCCACTTT
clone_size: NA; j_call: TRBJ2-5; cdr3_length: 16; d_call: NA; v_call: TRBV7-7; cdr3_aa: CASSVGRVVGKETQYF; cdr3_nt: TGTGCCAGCAGCGTAGGTCGTGTTGTTGGAAAAGAGACCCAGTACTTC
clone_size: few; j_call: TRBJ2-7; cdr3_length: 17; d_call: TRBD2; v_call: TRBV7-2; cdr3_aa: CASSPSTYSGRGNEQYF; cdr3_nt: TGTGCCAGCAGCCCATCCACCTATAGCGGGAGGGGCAACGAGCAGTACTTC
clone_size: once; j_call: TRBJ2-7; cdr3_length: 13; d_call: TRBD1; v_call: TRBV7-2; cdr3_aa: CASKDRGQLEQYF; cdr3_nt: TGTGCCAGCAAGGACAGGGGGCAACTCGAGCAGTACTTC
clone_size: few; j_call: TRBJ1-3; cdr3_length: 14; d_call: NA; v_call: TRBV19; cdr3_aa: CASSLDTVGNTIYF; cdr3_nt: TGTGCCAGTAGTTTGGACACGGTAGGAAACACCATATATTTT
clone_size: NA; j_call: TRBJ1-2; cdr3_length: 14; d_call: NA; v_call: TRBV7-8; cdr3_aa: CASSYDRNSYGYTF; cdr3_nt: TGTGCCAGCAGCTATGACAGAAACTCCTATGGCTACACCTTC
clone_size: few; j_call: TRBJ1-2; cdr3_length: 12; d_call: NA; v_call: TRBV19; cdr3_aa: CASSNNHYGYTF; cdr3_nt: TGTGCCAGTAGTAACAACCACTATGGCTACACCTTC
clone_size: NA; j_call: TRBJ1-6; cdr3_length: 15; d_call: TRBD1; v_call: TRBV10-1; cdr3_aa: CASSAGQGSNSPLHF; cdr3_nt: TGCGCCAGCAGCGCGGGACAGGGATCCAATTCACCCCTCCACTTT
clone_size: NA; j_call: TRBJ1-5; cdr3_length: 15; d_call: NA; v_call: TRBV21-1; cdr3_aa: CASSKGGKGNQPQHF; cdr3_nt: TGTGCCAGCAGCAAAGGGGGAAAGGGCAATCAGCCCCAGCATTTT
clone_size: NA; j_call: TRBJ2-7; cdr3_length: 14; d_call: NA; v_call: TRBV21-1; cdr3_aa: CASSTGLPLYEQYF; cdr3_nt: TGTGCCAGCAGCACGGGGTTGCCACTCTACGAGCAGTACTTC
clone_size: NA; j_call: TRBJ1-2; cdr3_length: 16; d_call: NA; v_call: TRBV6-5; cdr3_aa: CASSYSNPGALYGYTF; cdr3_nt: TGTGCCAGCAGTTACTCGAATCCGGGGGCCTTATATGGCTACACCTTC
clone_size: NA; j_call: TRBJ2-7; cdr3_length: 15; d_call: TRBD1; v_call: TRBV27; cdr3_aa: CASRKPGQGTYEQYF; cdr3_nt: TGTGCCAGCAGGAAACCGGGACAGGGAACCTACGAGCAGTACTTC
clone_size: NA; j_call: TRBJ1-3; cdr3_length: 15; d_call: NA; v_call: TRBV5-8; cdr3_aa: CASSLVRVSGNTIYF; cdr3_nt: TGTGCCAGCAGCTTGGTCCGAGTCTCTGGAAACACCATATATTTT
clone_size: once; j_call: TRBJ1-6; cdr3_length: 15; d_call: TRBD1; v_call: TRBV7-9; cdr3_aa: CASSLEDRGDSPLHF; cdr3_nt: TGTGCCAGCAGCTTAGAGGACAGGGGGGATTCACCCCTCCACTTT
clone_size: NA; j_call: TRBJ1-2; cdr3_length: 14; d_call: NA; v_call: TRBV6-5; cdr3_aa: CASSFSGAIYGYTF; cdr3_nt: TGTGCCAGCAGTTTCTCGGGGGCGATCTATGGCTACACCTTC
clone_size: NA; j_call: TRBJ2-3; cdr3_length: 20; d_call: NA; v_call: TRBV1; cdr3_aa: CTSSQDRGLAGGYNPDTQYF; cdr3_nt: TGCACCAGCAGCCAAGATCGAGGACTAGCGGGGGGTTATAACCCAGATACGCAGTATTTT
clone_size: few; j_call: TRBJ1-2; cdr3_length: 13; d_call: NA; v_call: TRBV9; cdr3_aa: CASRGPPGDGYTF; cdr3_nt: TGTGCCAGCAGGGGACCCCCAGGGGACGGCTACACCTTC
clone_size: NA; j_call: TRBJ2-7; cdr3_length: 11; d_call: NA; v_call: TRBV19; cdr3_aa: CASSIGREQYF; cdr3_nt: TGTGCCAGTAGTATAGGCCGAGAGCAGTACTTC
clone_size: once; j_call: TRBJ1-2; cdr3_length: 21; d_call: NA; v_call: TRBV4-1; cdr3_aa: CASSQGGGVAMEKDVNYGYTF; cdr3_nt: TGCGCCAGCAGCCAAGGGGGCGGGGTGGCGATGGAGAAGGACGTTAACTATGGCTACACCTTC
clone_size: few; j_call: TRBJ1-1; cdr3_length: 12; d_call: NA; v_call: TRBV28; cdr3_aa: CASSLENTEAFF; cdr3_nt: TGTGCCAGCAGTTTAGAGAACACTGAAGCTTTCTTT
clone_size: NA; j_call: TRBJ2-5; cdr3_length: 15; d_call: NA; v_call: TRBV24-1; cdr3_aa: CATSDASGGRETQYF; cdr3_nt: TGTGCCACCAGTGATGCTTCCGGGGGACGGGAGACCCAGTACTTC
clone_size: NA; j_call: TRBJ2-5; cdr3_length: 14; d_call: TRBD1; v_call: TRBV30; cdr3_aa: CAWIRQGASETQYF; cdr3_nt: TGTGCCTGGATAAGACAGGGGGCATCAGAGACCCAGTACTTC
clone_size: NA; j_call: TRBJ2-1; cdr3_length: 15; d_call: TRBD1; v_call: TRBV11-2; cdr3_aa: CASSLIRGTYNEQFF; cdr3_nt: TGTGCCAGCAGCTTAATCAGGGGGACCTACAATGAGCAGTTCTTC
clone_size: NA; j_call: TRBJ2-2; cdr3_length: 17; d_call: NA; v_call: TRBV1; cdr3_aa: CTSSQDWGGVWAGELFF; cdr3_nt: TGCACCAGCAGCCAAGATTGGGGGGGGGTCTGGGCCGGGGAGCTGTTTTTT
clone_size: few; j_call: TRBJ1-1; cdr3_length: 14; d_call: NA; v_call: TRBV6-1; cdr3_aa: CASSESIGGGEAFF; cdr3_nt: TGTGCCAGCAGTGAAAGTATCGGGGGGGGCGAAGCTTTCTTT
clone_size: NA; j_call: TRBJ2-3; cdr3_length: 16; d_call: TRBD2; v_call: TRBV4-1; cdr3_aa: CASSRGTSGVGDTQYF; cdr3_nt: TGCGCCAGCAGCCGAGGGACTAGCGGAGTTGGAGATACGCAGTATTTT
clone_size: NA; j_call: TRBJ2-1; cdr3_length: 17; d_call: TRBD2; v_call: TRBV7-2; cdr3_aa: CASSHGTSGGIFGEQFF; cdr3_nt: TGTGCCAGCAGCCACGGGACTAGCGGGGGGATATTTGGTGAGCAGTTCTTC
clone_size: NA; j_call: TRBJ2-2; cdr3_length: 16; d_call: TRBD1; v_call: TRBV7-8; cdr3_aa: CASSARDRGLAGELFF; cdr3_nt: TGTGCCAGCAGCGCCCGGGACAGGGGGTTGGCCGGGGAGCTGTTTTTT
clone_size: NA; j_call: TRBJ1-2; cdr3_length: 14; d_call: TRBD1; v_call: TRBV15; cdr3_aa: CATSRDRTGADYTF; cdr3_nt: TGTGCCACCAGCAGAGATCGGACAGGGGCAGACTACACCTTC
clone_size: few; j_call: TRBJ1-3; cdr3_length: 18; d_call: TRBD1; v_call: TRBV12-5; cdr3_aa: CASGPPIKTGGNGNTIYF; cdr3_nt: TGTGCTAGTGGTCCACCCATAAAGACAGGGGGGAATGGAAACACCATATATTTT
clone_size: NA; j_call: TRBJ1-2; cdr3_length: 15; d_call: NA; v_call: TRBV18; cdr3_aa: CASSPAEGPLYGYTF; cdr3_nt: TGTGCCAGCTCCCCAGCTGAGGGCCCCCTATATGGCTACACCTTC
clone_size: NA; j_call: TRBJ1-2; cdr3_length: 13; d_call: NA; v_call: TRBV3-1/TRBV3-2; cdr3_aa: CASSLGPLYGYTF; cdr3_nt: TGTGCCAGCAGCCTCGGGCCTCTCTATGGCTACACCTTC
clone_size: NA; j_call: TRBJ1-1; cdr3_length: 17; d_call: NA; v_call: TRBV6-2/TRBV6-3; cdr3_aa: CASSYEVGKRTYTEAFF; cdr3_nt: TGTGCCAGCAGTTACGAGGTCGGAAAAAGGACCTACACTGAAGCTTTCTTT
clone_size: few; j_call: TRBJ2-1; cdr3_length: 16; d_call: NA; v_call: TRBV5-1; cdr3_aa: CASSLGGSSSYNEQFF; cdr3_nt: TGCGCCAGCAGCTTGGGGGGGTCCAGCTCCTACAATGAGCAGTTCTTC
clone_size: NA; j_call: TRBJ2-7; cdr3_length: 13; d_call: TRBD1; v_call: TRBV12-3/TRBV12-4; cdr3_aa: CASSSGGPHEQYF; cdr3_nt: TGTGCCAGCAGTTCAGGGGGTCCCCACGAGCAGTACTTC
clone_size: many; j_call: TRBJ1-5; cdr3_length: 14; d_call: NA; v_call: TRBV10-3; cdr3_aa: CAITGDRFNQPQHF; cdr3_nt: TGTGCCATCACTGGCGACAGGTTCAATCAGCCCCAGCATTTT
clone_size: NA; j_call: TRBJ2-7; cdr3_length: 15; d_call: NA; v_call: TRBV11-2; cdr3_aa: CASSSPAAGAYEQYF; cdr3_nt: TGTGCCAGCAGCTCCCCGGCGGCCGGTGCCTACGAGCAGTACTTC
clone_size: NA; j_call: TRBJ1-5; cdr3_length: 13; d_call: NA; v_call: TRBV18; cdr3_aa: CASSPGRDQPQHF; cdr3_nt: TGTGCCAGCTCACCGGGCCGTGATCAGCCCCAGCATTTT
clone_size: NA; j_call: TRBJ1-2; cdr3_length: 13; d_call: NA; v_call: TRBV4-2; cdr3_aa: CASSRGTDYGYTF; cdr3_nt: TGTGCCAGCAGCCGCGGGACGGACTATGGCTACACCTTC
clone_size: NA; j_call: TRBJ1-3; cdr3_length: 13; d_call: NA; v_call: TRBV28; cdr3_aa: CASTGISGNTIYF; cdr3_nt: TGTGCCAGCACGGGGATATCTGGAAACACCATATATTTT
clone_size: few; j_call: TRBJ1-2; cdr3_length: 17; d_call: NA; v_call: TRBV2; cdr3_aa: CASSGRRGQKSDYGYTF; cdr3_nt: TGTGCCAGCAGTGGTAGGAGGGGTCAAAAAAGTGACTATGGCTACACCTTC
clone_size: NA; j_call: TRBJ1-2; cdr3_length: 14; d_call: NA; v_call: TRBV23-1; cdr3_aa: CASSRTTADYGYTF; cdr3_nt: TGCGCCAGCAGTCGGACGACAGCTGACTATGGCTACACCTTC
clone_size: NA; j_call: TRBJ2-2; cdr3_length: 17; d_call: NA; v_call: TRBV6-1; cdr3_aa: CASSEIGWEGVTGELFF; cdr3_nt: TGTGCCAGCAGTGAAATAGGTTGGGAGGGGGTGACCGGGGAGCTGTTTTTT
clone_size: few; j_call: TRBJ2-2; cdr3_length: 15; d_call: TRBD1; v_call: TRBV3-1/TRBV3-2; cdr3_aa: CASSQTGWDTGELFF; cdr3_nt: TGTGCCAGCAGCCAGACAGGGTGGGACACCGGGGAGCTGTTTTTT
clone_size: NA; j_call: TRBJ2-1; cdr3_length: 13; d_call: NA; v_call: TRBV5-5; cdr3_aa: CASSLATSNEQFF; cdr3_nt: TGTGCCAGCAGCTTGGCGACGAGCAATGAGCAGTTCTTC
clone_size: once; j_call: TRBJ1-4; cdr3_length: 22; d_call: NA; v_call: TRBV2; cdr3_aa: CASSGVYVWGQSHRTTNEKLFF; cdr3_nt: TGTGCCAGCAGTGGCGTATATGTTTGGGGGCAGAGCCATCGTACAACTAATGAAAAACTGTTTTTT
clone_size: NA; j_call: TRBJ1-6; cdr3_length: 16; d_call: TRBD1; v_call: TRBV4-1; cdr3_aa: CASSQGVRQGNSPLHF; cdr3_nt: TGCGCCAGCAGCCAGGGGGTACGACAGGGTAATTCACCCCTCCACTTT
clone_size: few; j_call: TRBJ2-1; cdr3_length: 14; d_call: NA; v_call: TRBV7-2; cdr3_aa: CASSFGGANNEQFF; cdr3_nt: TGTGCCAGCAGCTTTGGGGGGGCTAACAATGAGCAGTTCTTC
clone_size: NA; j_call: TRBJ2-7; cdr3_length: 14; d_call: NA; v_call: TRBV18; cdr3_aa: CASSPRAAAYEQYF; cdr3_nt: TGTGCCAGCTCACCAAGGGCAGCAGCCTACGAGCAGTACTTC
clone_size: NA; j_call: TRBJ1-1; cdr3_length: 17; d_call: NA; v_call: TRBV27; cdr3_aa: CASSLRSAGGKNTEAFF; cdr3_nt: TGTGCCAGCAGTTTAAGGTCCGCGGGGGGGAAGAACACTGAAGCTTTCTTT
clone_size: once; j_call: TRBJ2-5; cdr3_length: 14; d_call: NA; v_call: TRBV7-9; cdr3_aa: CASSQGRRQETQYF; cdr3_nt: TGTGCCAGCAGCCAGGGGCGGAGACAAGAGACCCAGTACTTC